Listed below are T cell receptor beta chains from one sample, sequenced in a study of beta chain features in type 1 diabetes. Here immunoSEQ multiplex PCR was the method, and the copy in TCRdb shows in-frame clones only, minus some. The sample lists tens of thousands of clones, over 65% occurring once. The sequenced material came from stem cell memory CD4+ T cells from blood. The receptors were gathered from a middle-aged woman with type 1 diabetes. Each CDR3 is given with its conserved first and last residue. A D gene is named only where the DNA matches it firmly. Not all rows give a size; the values are once, few, many and, for expanded clones, a class.

v_call	d_call	j_call	clone_size	cdr3_aa	cdr3_nt
TRBV28	.	TRBJ1-5	.	CASSFSGYNQPQHF	TGTGCCAGCAGTTTTTCCGGTTACAATCAGCCCCAGCATTTT
TRBV7-3	TRBD1	TRBJ2-5	once	CASSTGQGDQETQYF	TGTGCCAGCAGCACGGGACAGGGGGACCAAGAGACCCAGTACTTC
TRBV5-4	TRBD2	TRBJ2-3	few	CASSSLLAGEVDTQYF	TGTGCCAGCAGCTCTTTACTAGCGGGAGAAGTCGATACGCAGTATTTT
TRBV29-1	.	TRBJ1-3	few	CSVEGGLGGTSGGRNTIYF	TGCAGCGTTGAAGGTGGGCTAGGAGGGACCTCCGGAGGTAGAAACACCATATATTTT
TRBV7-9	.	TRBJ1-1	.	CASRLRVTGGVFAEAFF	TGTGCCAGCAGACTCAGGGTGACCGGGGGGGTCTTCGCTGAAGCTTTCTTT
TRBV7-2	TRBD1	TRBJ2-2	.	CASSYQGARTGELFF	TGTGCCAGCAGCTATCAGGGGGCGCGAACCGGGGAGCTGTTTTTT
TRBV6-1	TRBD1	TRBJ1-1	.	CASEKGDRGGVGAFF	TGTGCCAGCGAAAAGGGGGACAGGGGTGGCGTCGGAGCTTTCTTT
TRBV15	.	TRBJ1-2	.	CATSRVQGLEEGGYTF	TGTGCCACCAGCAGAGTGCAGGGCCTCGAGGAGGGTGGCTACACCTTC
TRBV9	TRBD2	TRBJ2-5	.	CASSGSLAGDGETQYF	TGTGCCAGCAGCGGAAGTCTAGCGGGAGACGGGGAGACCCAGTACTTC
TRBV4-3	.	TRBJ1-5	.	CASSRDGQPQHF	TGCGCCAGCAGCCGAGACGGGCAGCCCCAGCATTTT
TRBV7-2	.	TRBJ2-7	once	CASSSRTRGSYEQYF	TGTGCCAGCAGCTCCCGCACCAGGGGCTCCTACGAGCAGTACTTC
TRBV2	.	TRBJ2-1	few	CASSEFGGSGYNEQFF	TGTGCCAGCAGTGAATTCGGGGGATCAGGGTACAATGAGCAGTTCTTC
TRBV28	TRBD1	TRBJ1-2	.	CASSDSGTGFGYTF	TGTGCCAGCAGCGACTCCGGGACAGGCTTCGGCTACACCTTC
TRBV19	.	TRBJ1-1	once	CASSLIYRVGMNTEAFF	TGTGCCAGTAGCCTAATATACAGGGTTGGCATGAACACTGAAGCTTTCTTT
TRBV5-6	.	TRBJ1-2	.	CASSYDSIGQYGYTF	TGTGCCAGCAGCTATGACAGTATTGGACAATATGGCTACACCTTC
TRBV2	.	TRBJ2-6	few	CASSERGYGANVLTF	TGTGCCAGCAGTGAAAGGGGTTATGGGGCCAACGTCCTGACTTTC